Presented here are 2 T cell receptor beta chains from one specimen sequenced in a study of T cells in Graves' hyperthyroidism and ophthalmopathy (dated by TCRdb to about 2019). The method was multiplex PCR. Sequencing was performed on an Illumina HiSeq 2000. TCR beta CDR3 regions were amplified from RNA transcripts. The TCR CDR3 was subjected to a first round of RT-PCR using the HTBI primer set and the Qiagen OneStep RT-PCR kit. TCRdb itself trimmed the public reads at Q25 with fastp, ran MiXCR and retained productive beta chains. When rows share a CDR3 protein, they turn into one entry using the most common DNA and genes. Within this sample are some 560,000 distinct CDR3 sequences, with 15% to 19% of them counted one time only. The ten largest clones take up about 7% of the sample. Sequenced sample: blood. The origin of the receptors is a woman younger than 45 with Graves' hyperthyroidism.

Worth noting for this clonotype: A much larger clone differs by one base, so this may be a read error. The rearrangement uses TRBV20-1 and TRBJ2-1; TRBD2 agrees at 9 bases. Germline V gene sequence: CDR1 DFQATT, CDR2 SNEGSKA (reference sequence). This CDR3 region has 16 residues. CDR3 amino acids: CSARGVRGREYNEQLF. Written as DNA, the CDR3 is TGCAGTGCTAGAGGAGTTCGCGGGAGGGAGTACAATGAGCAGCTCTTC.

This clonotype was counted a few times. The chain links TRBV20-1 to TRBJ2-2; no clear D. Germline V gene sequence: CDR1 DFQATT, CDR2 SNEGSKA (reference sequence). The CDR3 is 10 residues long. Trimming shortened V by 3 bases and J by 6 bases, and 2 bases separated the two germline ends. CDR3 coding DNA: TGCAGTGCTAGTGCCGGGGAGCTGTTTTTT. This sequence encodes CSASAGELFF.